Below are 30 T cell receptor beta chains sequenced from a single sample in a study of blood T cell repertoires in COVID-19. Assay: immunoSEQ multiplex PCR; the TCRdb copy retains only in-frame clones and omits some. There are about 110,000 clones in the sample; more than 70% occur only once, and more than 4% lies in the top ten. The specimen was peripheral blood. The receptors originated from a human donor in a cohort sampled during active COVID-19.

This clone was observed once. The rearrangement joins TRBV7-3 to TRBJ2-1, with 12 bases aligning to TRBD1. Germline-derived CDR1 and CDR2 are SGHTA and FQGTGA. The CDR3 runs to 22 residues. V dropped 2 bases and J dropped 8; count of bases not matched to a gene: 25. Here the CDR3 reads CASSLLSVPSPIPGQGADEQFF. Here the CDR3 DNA reads TGTGCCAGCAGCTTATTAAGCGTCCCCTCTCCGATACCGGGACAGGGGGCTGATGAGCAGTTCTTC. The variable domain in full, with the rest retrieved from reference TRBV7-3 and TRBJ2-1, is GAGVSQTPSNKVTEKGKYVELRCDPISGHTALYWYRQSLGQGPEFLIYFQGTGAADDSGLPNDRFFAVRPEGSVSTLKIQRTERGDSAVYLCASSLLSVPSPIPGQGADEQFFGPGTRLTVL.

The chain links TRBV6-5 to TRBJ1-2; the match to TRBD1 covers 9 bases. J gave up 8 bases and V 6 bases, and 13 bases lay outside the gene matches. Germline V gene data show CDR1 as MNHEY and CDR2 as SVGAGI. The CDR3 is made up of 15 amino acids. The chain's CDR3 is CASRRTGTGTQGYTF. In nucleotides, the CDR3 is TGTGCCAGCAGACGGACCGGGACAGGGACGCAGGGCTACACCTTC.

The chain employs TRBV5-1 and TRBJ2-5; 10 positions match TRBD2. The CDR3 spans 15 residues. Germline assignment: CDR1 SGHRS and CDR2 YFSETQ. After removal of 4 bases from V and 2 bases from J, the junction contained 5 bases not matched to a gene. This CDR3 reads CASSTGLAEQETQYF. CDR3 nucleotide sequence: TGCGCCAGCAGCACCGGACTAGCGGAACAAGAGACCCAGTACTTC.

The chain is built from TRBV11-3 and TRBJ2-3, with D perhaps matching TRBD2 (7 bases). This CDR3 region has 15 residues. V was shortened by 4 bases and J by 2 bases, with 13 bases between the two germline ends. CDR1 and CDR2 (germline): SGHNT, YENEEA. CDR3 coding DNA: TGTGCCAGCAGCTGGGGGGGCAGATCCACAGATACGCAGTATTTT. Translation: CASSWGGRSTDTQYF.

This clone was counted once. The rearrangement joins TRBV28 to TRBJ2-1, with 15 bases identical to TRBD2. J gave up 6 bases and V 5 bases, and 2 bases lay outside the gene matches. The CDR3 loop spans 15 amino acids. Germline V gene sequence: CDR1 MDHEN, CDR2 SYDVKM. The CDR3 nucleotides are TGTGCCAGCAGTCGGACTAGCGGGAGGGCCAATGAGCAGTTCTTC. It codes for CASSRTSGRANEQFF.

The chain joins TRBV6-5 to TRBJ1-2; 10 bases line up with TRBD1. V was clipped by 6 bases and J by 6 bases; unmatched bases: 10. The CDR3 consists of 15 residues. The germline V gene encodes CDR1 MNHEY and CDR2 SVGAGI. The CDR3 DNA reads TGTGCCAGCAGCACCGGGACAGGGGAGGACGATGGCTACACCTTC. This translates into CASSTGTGEDDGYTF.

This chain joins TRBV7-2 and TRBJ1-4, with TRBD1 as a possible D gene (5 bases). Germline V gene data show CDR1 as SGHTA and CDR2 as FQGNSA. Trimming removed 2 bases at V and 4 bases at J, with 8 bases between. The CDR3 is 14 amino acids. The CDR3 nucleotides are TGTGCCAGCAGCTTACGGGGGGGTAATGAAAAACTGTTTTTT. It is translated as CASSLRGGNEKLFF.

V gene TRBV12-3 or TRBV12-4 combines with J gene TRBJ2-1; maybe TRBD2 (5 bases). The germline V and J ends were trimmed by 5 bases and 7 bases, with 12 bases remaining between them. This CDR3 has 13 amino acids. This chain's CDR3 is CASSTRTGNEQFF. DNA for the CDR3: TGTGCCAGCAGTACCCGGACGGGGAATGAGCAGTTCTTC.

In its sample, this clone was seen a few times. The gene calls are TRBV5-1 and TRBJ1-1; 9 bases align to TRBD1. The CDR3 consists of 16 residues. V was clipped by 4 bases and J by 2 bases; unmatched bases: 9. Germline values: CDR1 SGHRS, CDR2 YFSETQ. The CDR3 protein is CASSPGQGVINTEAFF. Here the CDR3 DNA reads TGCGCCAGCAGCCCGGGACAGGGTGTAATCAACACTGAAGCTTTCTTT.

This chain uses TRBV7-3 with TRBJ2-3; the D gene is possibly TRBD2 (5 bases). The germline V gene encodes CDR1 SGHTA and CDR2 FQGTGA. V gave up 5 bases and J gave up 0 bases, with 12 bases separating them. CDR3 length equals 15 residues. Here the CDR3 reads CASSPRTLSTDTQYF. In DNA, the CDR3 is TGTGCCAGCAGCCCGCGGACTCTTAGCACAGATACGCAGTATTTT.

The chain recombines TRBV5-1 with TRBJ1-4; D might be TRBD1 (5 bases). This CDR3 has 13 residues. V lost 5 bases, J lost 7 bases, and 12 bases lay in between. CDR1 SGHRS and CDR2 YFSETQ come from the germline V gene. CDR3 nucleotide sequence: TGCGCCAGCAGGTTTCAGGGAGGTGAAAAACTGTTTTTT. As protein: CASRFQGGEKLFF.

This rearrangement joins TRBV5-1 to TRBJ2-2; 12 bases are shared with TRBD2. The CDR3 runs to 17 residues. Germline V gene data show CDR1 as SGHRS and CDR2 as YFSETQ. V gave up 2 bases and J gave up 2 bases; unmatched junction bases: 4. The CDR3 is CASSFPSGRDNTGELFF. CDR3 DNA: TGCGCCAGCAGCTTTCCTAGCGGGAGGGACAACACCGGGGAGCTGTTTTTT. Full variable domain (rest looked up from reference TRBV5-1 and TRBJ2-2): KAGVTQTPRYLIKTRGQQVTLSCSPISGHRSVSWYQQTPGQGLQFLFEYFSETQRNKGNFPGRFSGRQFSNSRSEMNVSTLELGDSALYLCASSFPSGRDNTGELFFGEGSRLTVL.

The V call is TRBV7-2, the J call TRBJ1-6; D not resolved. The CDR3 extends over 14 amino acids. Germline-derived CDR1 and CDR2 are SGHTA and FQGNSA. Trimming stripped 4 bases from V and 10 bases from J, with 14 bases between. CDR3 nucleotides: TGTGCCAGCAGCTACCCCGGGAAATTGTCACCCCTCCACTTT. It encodes CASSYPGKLSPLHF.

The J gene is TRBJ1-4, the V gene TRBV5-1; D is perhaps TRBD1 (5 bases). Germline CDR1 and CDR2: SGHRS and YFSETQ. Trimming removed 5 bases from V and 3 bases from J, with 8 bases in between. This CDR3 is 13 amino acids long. In nucleotides, the CDR3 is TGCGCCAGCAGAACCAGGGCTAATGAAAAACTGTTTTTT. Its translation is CASRTRANEKLFF.

CDR3 sequence (DNA): TGTGCCAGCAGTTTGGACAGCACCGGGGAGCTGTTTTTT. Translating it yields CASSLDSTGELFF. The chain recombines TRBV6-5 with TRBJ2-2, with D perhaps TRBD1 (6 bases). CDR3 length: 13 amino acids. V was shortened by 4 bases and J by 4 bases, with 7 bases between the two germline ends. Germline-derived CDR1 and CDR2 are MNHEY and SVGAGI.

As for this clone: The same CDR3 can be traced to other DNA sequences in this sample. The chain has TRBV6-4 and TRBJ1-1; 8 bases match TRBD1. V dropped 4 bases and J dropped 1; count of bases not matched to a gene: 2. CDR3 length equals 14 residues. Germline V gives CDR1 MRHNA, CDR2 SNTAGT. The CDR3 sequence: CASSAQGGNTEAFF. The CDR3 region has the DNA TGTGCCAGCAGTGCACAGGGGGGGAACACTGAAGCTTTCTTT.

In DNA, the CDR3 is TGTGCCAGCAGTAATAGGGGTCCCTATGGCTACACCTTC. Translating gives CASSNRGPYGYTF. The V and J genes are TRBV12-3 or TRBV12-4 and TRBJ1-2, with D possibly being TRBD1 (5 bases). This CDR3 is 13 amino acids long. The V end lost 5 bases, the J end lost 4 bases, and 11 bases lay between the germline ends.

The chain employs TRBV19 and TRBJ2-1; D gene uncertain. This CDR3 has 15 residues. Germline CDR1 reads LNHDA; CDR2 reads SQIVND (reference sequence). Deletions cut 1 base from V and 0 bases from J, with 7 bases between. This CDR3 is CASSIAVSSYNEQFF. The CDR3 nucleotides are TGTGCCAGTAGTATAGCCGTATCCTCCTACAATGAGCAGTTCTTC.

V gene TRBV19 combines with J gene TRBJ1-2; 10 nucleotides match TRBD1. CDR3 size: 16 residues. The germline gives CDR1 LNHDA, CDR2 SQIVND (reference sequence). V gave up 4 bases and J gave up 8 bases; unmatched junction bases: 13. The CDR3 sequence is CASSTFYGQGVWGYTF. The DNA of the CDR3 is TGTGCCAGTAGTACCTTCTACGGACAGGGGGTTTGGGGCTACACCTTC.

The rearrangement joins TRBV10-2 to TRBJ2-5, with D hard to call. The CDR3 covers 12 residues. Looked up from germline, CDR1 is WSHSY and CDR2 is SAAADI. With 4 bases removed from V and 2 bases from J, the gap between germline ends came to 5 bases. The CDR3 DNA sequence: TGCGCCAGCAGTGCCCAGCAAGAGACCCAGTACTTC. Translated, it gives CASSAQQETQYF.

CDR3 sequence reads: CATAGDTNEKLFF. The CDR3 DNA follows: TGTGCCACCGCGGGTGACACTAATGAAAAACTGTTTTTT. The V gene is TRBV19, the J gene TRBJ1-4; D uncertain. The germline V gene has CDR1 LNHDA and CDR2 SQIVND (reference sequence). V lost 10 bases and J lost 2, with 11 bases in between. The CDR3 covers 13 residues.

This CDR3 reads CASSALISGIGDTQYF. The CDR3 nucleotides are TGTGCCAGCAGCGCCCTCATTAGCGGGATTGGAGATACGCAGTATTTT. V and J are TRBV7-2 and TRBJ2-3; the match to TRBD2 covers 8 bases. V lost 5 bases to trimming and J lost 5 bases; unmatched junction nucleotides: 12. The CDR3 length is 16 residues. Germline CDR1 is SGHTA and CDR2 is FQGNSA.

This clone was seen many times. This chain joins TRBV30 and TRBJ2-5, with 7 bases that match TRBD1. V lost 3 bases to trimming and J lost 2 bases; unmatched junction nucleotides: 15. The V gene's germline CDR1 is GTSNPN and CDR2 SVGIG (reference sequence). The CDR3 extends over 17 amino acids. CDR3 DNA sequence: TGTGCCTGGAGCGTACGTGGTTTGGGCAGGGGGCAAGAGACCCAGTACTTC. Its translation: CAWSVRGLGRGQETQYF.

The chain carries TRBV12-5 and TRBJ2-3; 10 bases fit TRBD2. Germline V gene data show CDR1 as LGHNT and CDR2 as FRNRAP. V trimming: 5 bases; J trimming: 0 bases; junction bases outside the gene matches: 5. The CDR3 is 16 residues long. The CDR3 sequence: CASGLGLAASTDTQYF. The CDR3 DNA follows: TGTGCTAGTGGTCTTGGACTAGCGGCAAGCACAGATACGCAGTATTTT.

This clone was detected only a few times. V usage is TRBV9 and J usage is TRBJ2-7; D gene uncertain. Germline V lookup: CDR1 SGDLS, CDR2 YYNGEE. CDR3 length equals 12 residues. V lost 4 bases, J lost 2 bases, and 7 bases lay in between. The CDR3 sequence is CASSRFPYEQYF. CDR3 bases: TGTGCCAGCAGCCGTTTTCCCTACGAGCAGTACTTC.

The chain recombines TRBV30 with TRBJ2-5; maybe TRBD1 (6 bases). The V and J ends lost 1 base and 7 bases respectively, with 10 bases between them. The CDR3 length is 12 residues. Germline CDR1 and CDR2: GTSNPN and SVGIG (reference sequence). The CDR3 here is CAWSAGEGTQYF. CDR3 DNA sequence: TGTGCCTGGAGTGCAGGGGAAGGGACCCAGTACTTC.

The V call is TRBV29-1, the J call TRBJ1-1; a possible D gene is TRBD1 (6 bases). Trimming stripped 6 bases from V and 1 base from J, with 15 bases between. CDR1 SQVTM and CDR2 ANQGSEA come from the germline V gene. The CDR3 length is 14 residues. The CDR3 protein is CSVLPNRANTEAFF. The CDR3 DNA follows: TGCAGCGTGTTGCCAAACAGGGCGAACACTGAAGCTTTCTTT.

V is TRBV5-1 and J is TRBJ2-1; 10 positions agree with TRBD2. The CDR3 contains 15 residues. CDR1 SGHRS and CDR2 YFSETQ come from the germline V gene. V was clipped by 0 bases and J by 7 bases; unmatched bases: 4. The CDR3 DNA follows: TGCGCCAGCAGCTTGGATTCAGCGGGAGGGAATGAGCAGTTCTTC. Translated: CASSLDSAGGNEQFF.

In this sample, this clone turned up a few times. The genes are TRBV18 and TRBJ1-1, with 7 bases matching TRBD1. Germline V lookup: CDR1 KGHSH, CDR2 LQKENI. The CDR3 extends over 15 amino acids. The J segment lost 1 base and the V segment lost 3 bases, leaving 5 bases of the junction unmatched. CDR3 coding DNA: TGTGCCAGCTCACCGAACAGGGGCGGGAACACTGAAGCTTTCTTT. This translates into CASSPNRGGNTEAFF. The full variable domain, rest sourced from reference TRBV18 and TRBJ1-1, is NAGVMQNPRHLVRRRGQEARLRCSPMKGHSHVYWYRQLPEEGLKFMVYLQKENIIDESGMPKERFSAEFPKEGPSILRIQQVVRGDSAAYFCASSPNRGGNTEAFFGQGTRLTVV.

This clone was seen more than once but under ten times. The chain uses TRBV18 and TRBJ2-7, with 7 bases lining up with TRBD2. The CDR3 contains 12 residues. The germline CDR1 and CDR2 sequences are KGHSH and LQKENI. V gave up 5 bases and J gave up 7 bases; unmatched junction bases: 5. The CDR3 region has the DNA TGTGCCAGCTCAACACTAGCGCAAGAGCAGTACTTC. It is translated as CASSTLAQEQYF.